These 14 T cell receptor beta chains were sequenced from one sample in a study of technical replicates of blood from a handful of donors. Sequenced by immunoSEQ multiplex PCR; TCRdb stores in-frame clones only, minus some. The data show approximately 89,000 clones, approximately 94% seen once. Sequenced material: T cells isolated from PBMCs. The receptors were gathered from a human donor in good health.

The chain carries TRBV30 and TRBJ1-1, with TRBD1 matching 8 bases. Germline V gives CDR1 GTSNPN, CDR2 SVGIG (reference sequence). The CDR3 covers 12 residues. The V and J ends lost 7 bases and 3 bases, in that order; junction bases with no gene match: 4. Here the CDR3 DNA reads TGTGCCTATGGACAGGGACACACTGAAGCTTTCTTT. It specifies CAYGQGHTEAFF.

The CDR3 loop is CASSSSGVEQYF. The CDR3 DNA reads as TGTGCCAGCAGCTCATCGGGGGTTGAGCAGTACTTC. This rearrangement joins TRBV7-9 to TRBJ2-7; possible D gene TRBD2, 6 bases. Trimming removed 4 bases at V and 7 bases at J, with 11 bases between. This CDR3 region has 12 residues. Germline loops: CDR1 SEHNR, CDR2 FQNEAQ (reference sequence).

The V call is TRBV5-7, the J call TRBJ1-4; TRBD1 agrees at 7 bases. TRBV5-7 is given ORF status, its function remaining uncertain. This CDR3 is 16 amino acids long. V lost 3 bases to trimming and J lost 8 bases; unmatched junction nucleotides: 13. CDR3 sequence reads: CASSYPSTGSREKLFF. The CDR3, as DNA: TGTGCCAGCAGCTACCCTTCGACAGGGAGTAGGGAAAAACTGTTTTTT.

The chain combines TRBV29-1 with TRBJ1-1; TRBD1 matches 8 bases. The CDR3 extends over 13 amino acids. Per germline, CDR1 SQVTM and CDR2 ANQGSEA. After removal of 7 bases from V and 1 base from J, the junction contained 5 bases not matched to a gene. The CDR3 DNA follows: TGCAGCGCCAGGGGGCAGGGGAACACTGAAGCTTTCTTT. Its protein product is CSARGQGNTEAFF.

CDR3 sequence: CASSQPGIPEDEQYF. The CDR3 DNA follows: TGTGCCAGTAGCCAACCCGGAATTCCAGAGGACGAGCAGTACTTC. The rearrangement joins TRBV19 to TRBJ2-7; unclear D gene. Trimming pared 6 bases from V and 5 bases from J, leaving 20 bases between. Germline-derived CDR1 and CDR2 are LNHDA and SQIVND (reference sequence). CDR3 length: 15 amino acids.

The chain uses TRBV6-1 and TRBJ1-5; D gene ambiguous. Germline CDR1 is MNHNS and CDR2 is SASEGT. The CDR3 runs 13 residues. The V and J ends lost 0 bases and 4 bases respectively, with 4 bases between them. The chain's CDR3 is CASSEAPNQPQHF. CDR3 in DNA: TGTGCCAGCAGTGAAGCCCCAAATCAGCCCCAGCATTTT.

The genes are TRBV7-6 and TRBJ1-1; D may be TRBD1 (5 bases). Trimming took 1 base from V and 1 from J, leaving 7 bases between them. Per the germline V gene, CDR1 is SGHVS and CDR2 is FNYEAQ. CDR3 length: 14 amino acids. The CDR3 bases are TGTGCCAGCAGCTTAGGGGGCTCGAACACTGAAGCTTTCTTT. It yields the protein CASSLGGSNTEAFF.

The V gene is TRBV27, the J gene TRBJ2-7, with 11 bases that match TRBD2. Germline V gives CDR1 MNHEY, CDR2 SMNVEV (reference sequence). Germline trimming cut 1 base from V and 4 bases from J; bases unmatched to any gene: 9. This CDR3 spans 17 amino acids. The CDR3 bases are TGTGCCAGCAGTTTATTCTTCCCAACTAGCGGGAGTTACGAGCAGTACTTC. Protein product: CASSLFFPTSGSYEQYF.

This chain connects TRBV30 to TRBJ1-2; D gene uncertain. Trimming removed 3 bases from V and 1 base from J, with 9 bases in between. This CDR3 has 13 residues. Germline lookup yields CDR1 GTSNPN and CDR2 SVGIG (reference sequence). CDR3 DNA: TGTGCCTGGAGACACAGCTATAACTATGGCTACACCTTC. Its translation is CAWRHSYNYGYTF.

The genes are TRBV30 and TRBJ2-5, with a possible D match to TRBD2 (6 bases). The CDR3 covers 11 residues. Germline CDR1 is GTSNPN and CDR2 is SVGIG (reference sequence). Trimming pared 2 bases from V and 5 bases from J, leaving 6 bases between. This CDR3 reads CAWSSGETQYF. The CDR3 DNA reads as TGTGCCTGGAGTAGCGGGGAGACCCAGTACTTC.

The chain recombines TRBV27 with TRBJ1-5; 9 bases agree with TRBD1. Germline assignment: CDR1 MNHEY and CDR2 SMNVEV (reference sequence). The CDR3 has 17 residues. V was clipped by 8 bases and J by 1 base; unmatched bases: 12. CDR3 coding DNA: TGTGCCAGCTCGAACAGGGGGCCTTATTTGAGCAATCAGCCCCAGCATTTT. Translation gives CASSNRGPYLSNQPQHF.

The CDR3 nucleotides read TGTGCCAGCAGCTTACGGGAGAAAGGCTACACCTTC. This encodes CASSLREKGYTF. The chain is built from TRBV13 and TRBJ1-2; D remains unclear. CDR1 is PRHDT and CDR2 is FYEKMQ in the germline V gene (reference sequence). This CDR3 has 12 residues. Between the trimmed V and J ends, which lost 2 bases and 8 bases, there was a span of 9 bases.

The chain carries TRBV19 and TRBJ2-7; 7 nucleotides match TRBD2. Germline V gives CDR1 LNHDA, CDR2 SQIVND (reference sequence). V gave up 5 bases and J gave up 7 bases; unmatched junction bases: 5. The length of the CDR3 is 12 residues. The CDR3 bases are TGTGCCAGTAGTCCGGACGGGAGGGAGCAGTACTTC. Residues: CASSPDGREQYF. Looking up the rest from reference TRBV19 and TRBJ2-7 gives the full variable domain: DGGITQSPKYLFRKEGQNVTLSCEQNLNHDAMYWYRQDPGQGLRLIYYSQIVNDFQKGDIAEGYSVSREKKESFPLTVTSAQKNPTAFYLCASSPDGREQYFGPGTRLTVT.

This clone has a count of ten or more. The chain has TRBV5-6 and TRBJ2-1; 11 bases are a match to TRBD2. CDR3 length: 16 residues. V gave up 2 bases and J gave up 13 bases; unmatched junction bases: 14. Germline V gene sequence: CDR1 SGHDT, CDR2 YYEEEE. CDR3 protein: CASSLTRLAGYAAQFF. In nucleotides, the CDR3 is TGTGCCAGCAGCTTAACCCGACTAGCGGGATACGCCGCACAGTTCTTC.